Only one count was recorded for the clone carrying this T cell receptor (beta chain). Its antigen is undetermined. This sample was taken from a study of T cell responses to AZD1222 COVID-19 vaccine. In the study overall: Pooled together were second doses at about 4 or about 12 weeks.

The CDR3 covers 19 residues. Sequencing was performed with immunoSEQ multiplex PCR; in TCRdb, only in-frame clones are kept and a portion is missing. Among some 100,000 clones listed, approximately 90% were seen once. Findings of the study overall: Spike-specific TCR breadth and depth both grew after two AZD1222 doses.

The sequencing used peripheral blood, collected on day 0 of AZD1222 vaccination. The sequence was obtained from an adult in good health. The chain joins TRBV12-2 to TRBJ2-1; TRBD2 is taken as the D call from the table, unchecked against the DNA. TRBV12-2 is termed a pseudogene. The CDR3 here is CASRGASGRAPLVYNEQFF. CDR3 DNA: TGTGCAAGTCGGGGGGCGAGCGGGAGGGCCCCCCTCGTTTACAATGAGCAGTTCTTC.